At least ten counts were recorded for the clone carrying this T cell receptor beta chain. The antigen is unknown. On each TCR cDNA molecule, a unique molecular identifier was present. One entry per CDR3 protein results from TCRdb running MiXCR on the 5' RACE reads. The sample includes around 110,000 distinct CDR3 sequences, 12% of them seen just once. The data belong to a study of spatial heterogeneity in lung cancer. Specified time point: blood at routine non-recurrence follow-up after resection. Tumor, nontumor lung or frozen PBMC supplied whole RNA that was sequenced unsorted. Study-level points and caveats: More often at tumor resection than at routine follow-up, ubiquitous expanded tumor TCRs were detected in the blood.

The germline V gene has CDR1 SQVTM and CDR2 ANQGSEA. CDR3 length: 14 amino acids. V was clipped by 7 bases and J by 2 bases; unmatched bases: 8. The chain uses TRBV29-1 and TRBJ1-5, with TRBD1 identical over 7 bases. This TCR was recovered from a male donor with early-stage non-small cell lung cancer. The sequenced sample was PBMCs, obtained at follow-up. CDR3 nucleotide sequence: TGCAGCGCCGTGACAGGGAATCGCAATCAGCCCCAGCATTTT. This translates into CSAVTGNRNQPQHF.